This is a list of T cell receptor beta chains from one sample in a study of blood T cell repertoires in COVID-19. Libraries were prepared by immunoSEQ multiplex PCR; TCRdb keeps only in-frame clonotypes and omits some of them. The profile covers roughly 60,000 clones, with 80% to 90% appearing a single time and about 1.1% taken by the ten largest. The sample was peripheral blood. The origin of the receptors is a man in his forties with acute or convalescent COVID-19. The CDR3 runs from the conserved cysteine through the conserved F or W. The order of the fields is J gene, CDR3 length, V gene, clone size, D gene, CDR3 DNA, CDR3 protein. D genes are given only for firm matches. Not every row has a clone size; where given, it reads once, few, many or a size class.

J gene: TRBJ2-7
CDR3 length: 15
V gene: TRBV3-1/TRBV3-2
clone size: .
D gene: TRBD1
CDR3 DNA: TGTGCCAGCAGCCCGTGGGACAGGGCGCCCTACGAGCAGTACTTC
CDR3 protein: CASSPWDRAPYEQYF

J gene: TRBJ2-5
CDR3 length: 16
V gene: TRBV3-1/TRBV3-2
clone size: .
D gene: TRBD1
CDR3 DNA: TGTGCCAGCAGCCAATCCCGGACAGGGGGCGAGGAGACCCAGTACTTC
CDR3 protein: CASSQSRTGGEETQYF

J gene: TRBJ1-2
CDR3 length: 14
V gene: TRBV11-2
clone size: .
D gene: .
CDR3 DNA: TGTGCCAGCAGTCAGGGGAATTCCGGCTATGGCTACACCTTC
CDR3 protein: CASSQGNSGYGYTF

J gene: TRBJ2-5
CDR3 length: 12
V gene: TRBV12-3/TRBV12-4
clone size: .
D gene: .
CDR3 DNA: TGTGCCAGCAGCCCGGTCCGGGAGACCCAGTACTTC
CDR3 protein: CASSPVRETQYF

J gene: TRBJ2-5
CDR3 length: 16
V gene: TRBV6-5
clone size: .
D gene: TRBD1
CDR3 DNA: TGTGCCAGCAGTTACTCCTGGGACAGGGGGCTAGAGACCCAGTACTTC
CDR3 protein: CASSYSWDRGLETQYF

J gene: TRBJ1-1
CDR3 length: 15
V gene: TRBV9
clone size: .
D gene: .
CDR3 DNA: TGTGCCAGCAGCGTAGTATCAGCGGGGAACACTGAAGCTTTCTTT
CDR3 protein: CASSVVSAGNTEAFF

J gene: TRBJ1-1
CDR3 length: 12
V gene: TRBV2
clone size: .
D gene: .
CDR3 DNA: TGTGCCAGCAGGCCCGAACAGGGTAGAGCTTTCTTT
CDR3 protein: CASRPEQGRAFF

J gene: TRBJ1-5
CDR3 length: 14
V gene: TRBV15
clone size: .
D gene: TRBD1
CDR3 DNA: TGTGCCACCAGCACTTACAGGGGTAGTCAGCCCCAGCATTTT
CDR3 protein: CATSTYRGSQPQHF

J gene: TRBJ1-2
CDR3 length: 12
V gene: TRBV29-1
clone size: .
D gene: .
CDR3 DNA: TGCAGCGTTGAAGGTCTCGGTCGGGGCTACACCTTC
CDR3 protein: CSVEGLGRGYTF

J gene: TRBJ1-1
CDR3 length: 16
V gene: TRBV5-1
clone size: .
D gene: .
CDR3 DNA: TGCGCCAGCAGCCCCCAGAGGGCTGATCTGGACACTGAAGCTTTCTTT
CDR3 protein: CASSPQRADLDTEAFF

J gene: TRBJ1-6
CDR3 length: 15
V gene: TRBV30
clone size: .
D gene: .
CDR3 DNA: TGTGCCTGGAGTCCTGGGGGGGCGGAAAATTCACCCCTCCACTTT
CDR3 protein: CAWSPGGAENSPLHF

J gene: TRBJ1-2
CDR3 length: 12
V gene: TRBV5-1
clone size: few
D gene: .
CDR3 DNA: TGCGCCAGTCAGGGTCTGGACTATGGCTACACCTTC
CDR3 protein: CASQGLDYGYTF

J gene: TRBJ1-1
CDR3 length: 15
V gene: TRBV29-1
clone size: .
D gene: .
CDR3 DNA: TGCAGCGTTGAAGTGTCCCCAGGGGTGGGCACTGAAGCTTTCTTT
CDR3 protein: CSVEVSPGVGTEAFF

J gene: TRBJ1-6
CDR3 length: 15
V gene: TRBV11-1
clone size: .
D gene: .
CDR3 DNA: TGTGCCAGCAGCCCCCGCCAGGGTTGGAATTCACCCCTCCACTTT
CDR3 protein: CASSPRQGWNSPLHF

J gene: TRBJ2-1
CDR3 length: 15
V gene: TRBV5-4
clone size: .
D gene: .
CDR3 DNA: TGTGCCAGCAGCTCTTGGCCACAGGGTTCCAATGAGCAGTTCTTC
CDR3 protein: CASSSWPQGSNEQFF

J gene: TRBJ2-5
CDR3 length: 19
V gene: TRBV4-1
clone size: .
D gene: TRBD2
CDR3 DNA: TGCGCCAGCAGCCAAGAAGGGTTGGGCCGAGCGGGGGTCCAGGAGACCCAGTACTTC
CDR3 protein: CASSQEGLGRAGVQETQYF

J gene: TRBJ1-3
CDR3 length: 17
V gene: TRBV5-6
clone size: .
D gene: .
CDR3 DNA: TGTGCCAGCAGCCCGAGGAGCCTCCTGAGCTCTGGAAACACCATATATTTT
CDR3 protein: CASSPRSLLSSGNTIYF

J gene: TRBJ2-3
CDR3 length: 14
V gene: TRBV2
clone size: .
D gene: .
CDR3 DNA: TGTGCCAGCAGCGCGACAGCCGGTTGGGATACGCAGTATTTT
CDR3 protein: CASSATAGWDTQYF

J gene: TRBJ2-2
CDR3 length: 15
V gene: TRBV6-5
clone size: .
D gene: TRBD2
CDR3 DNA: TGTGCCAGCACCCAGCGGGGGGCCTACACCGGGGAGCTGTTTTTT
CDR3 protein: CASTQRGAYTGELFF

J gene: TRBJ1-2
CDR3 length: 16
V gene: TRBV10-3
clone size: once
D gene: TRBD1
CDR3 DNA: TGTGCCATCAGTGAGCAGGACAGGGGAGGAAACTATGGCTACACCTTC
CDR3 protein: CAISEQDRGGNYGYTF

J gene: TRBJ2-1
CDR3 length: 14
V gene: TRBV27
clone size: .
D gene: TRBD2
CDR3 DNA: TGTGCCAGCAGTTTCTCGCGGGGGGAGGCTGAGCAGTTCTTC
CDR3 protein: CASSFSRGEAEQFF

J gene: TRBJ2-7
CDR3 length: 16
V gene: TRBV5-1
clone size: .
D gene: TRBD1
CDR3 DNA: TGCGCCAGCAGCTTGGCAGGGACAGGGGAATCATACGAGCAGTACTTC
CDR3 protein: CASSLAGTGESYEQYF

J gene: TRBJ1-1
CDR3 length: 15
V gene: TRBV6-7
clone size: .
D gene: TRBD1
CDR3 DNA: TGTGCCAGCAGTTACAATGGGACAGGGTACACTGAAGCTTTCTTT
CDR3 protein: CASSYNGTGYTEAFF

J gene: TRBJ2-3
CDR3 length: 13
V gene: TRBV11-3
clone size: once
D gene: TRBD2
CDR3 DNA: TGTGCCAGCAGGCGGGGGGGCACAGATACGCAGTATTTT
CDR3 protein: CASRRGGTDTQYF

J gene: TRBJ2-6
CDR3 length: 14
V gene: TRBV3-1/TRBV3-2
clone size: .
D gene: .
CDR3 DNA: TGTGCCAGCACCCGGGGCTCTGGGGCCAACGTCCTGACTTTC
CDR3 protein: CASTRGSGANVLTF

J gene: TRBJ2-7
CDR3 length: 12
V gene: TRBV5-5
clone size: .
D gene: .
CDR3 DNA: TGTGCCAGCAGCCTCGAGGGCTACGAGCAGTACTTC
CDR3 protein: CASSLEGYEQYF

J gene: TRBJ1-2
CDR3 length: 13
V gene: TRBV27
clone size: .
D gene: TRBD1
CDR3 DNA: TGTGCCAGCAGTTTCTGGGGACAGAGCGGCTACACCTTC
CDR3 protein: CASSFWGQSGYTF

J gene: TRBJ1-2
CDR3 length: 12
V gene: TRBV5-1
clone size: .
D gene: .
CDR3 DNA: TGCGCCAGCAGCTTGCGGCAGGAAGGCTACACCTTC
CDR3 protein: CASSLRQEGYTF

J gene: TRBJ1-2
CDR3 length: 15
V gene: TRBV24-1
clone size: .
D gene: TRBD1
CDR3 DNA: TGTGCCACCAGTGACTCTTCACAGGGGAGGTACGGCTACACCTTC
CDR3 protein: CATSDSSQGRYGYTF

J gene: TRBJ1-1
CDR3 length: 16
V gene: TRBV30
clone size: .
D gene: TRBD1
CDR3 DNA: TGTGCCTGGAGCGCGGGGACAGGGGGCGCGGGAGGTGAAGCTTTCTTT
CDR3 protein: CAWSAGTGGAGGEAFF

J gene: TRBJ1-1
CDR3 length: 12
V gene: TRBV11-3
clone size: few
D gene: .
CDR3 DNA: TGTGCCAGCAGCTCAGCGGACTCTCGGGCTTTCTTT
CDR3 protein: CASSSADSRAFF

J gene: TRBJ2-5
CDR3 length: 17
V gene: TRBV5-1
clone size: .
D gene: TRBD2
CDR3 DNA: TGCGCCAGCAGCTACGGGACTAGCGGGGGGATTGGAGAGACCCAGTACTTC
CDR3 protein: CASSYGTSGGIGETQYF

J gene: TRBJ2-2
CDR3 length: 16
V gene: TRBV4-2
clone size: .
D gene: .
CDR3 DNA: TGTGCCAGCAGCACTTCGGGACAAGGGAACACCGGGGAGCTGTTTTTT
CDR3 protein: CASSTSGQGNTGELFF

J gene: TRBJ1-5
CDR3 length: 15
V gene: TRBV6-5
clone size: once
D gene: .
CDR3 DNA: TGTGCCAGCAGTCCCCCGGGACTTCTCAATCAGCCCCAGCATTTT
CDR3 protein: CASSPPGLLNQPQHF

J gene: TRBJ2-6
CDR3 length: 16
V gene: TRBV30
clone size: .
D gene: TRBD1
CDR3 DNA: TGTGCCTGGAGTCAACCTACAGGGGTCGGGGCCAACGTCCTGACTTTC
CDR3 protein: CAWSQPTGVGANVLTF

J gene: TRBJ1-2
CDR3 length: 16
V gene: TRBV7-9
clone size: .
D gene: TRBD1
CDR3 DNA: TGTGCCAGCAGCTTATACCCCGCCAGGGGGAACTATGGCTACACCTTC
CDR3 protein: CASSLYPARGNYGYTF